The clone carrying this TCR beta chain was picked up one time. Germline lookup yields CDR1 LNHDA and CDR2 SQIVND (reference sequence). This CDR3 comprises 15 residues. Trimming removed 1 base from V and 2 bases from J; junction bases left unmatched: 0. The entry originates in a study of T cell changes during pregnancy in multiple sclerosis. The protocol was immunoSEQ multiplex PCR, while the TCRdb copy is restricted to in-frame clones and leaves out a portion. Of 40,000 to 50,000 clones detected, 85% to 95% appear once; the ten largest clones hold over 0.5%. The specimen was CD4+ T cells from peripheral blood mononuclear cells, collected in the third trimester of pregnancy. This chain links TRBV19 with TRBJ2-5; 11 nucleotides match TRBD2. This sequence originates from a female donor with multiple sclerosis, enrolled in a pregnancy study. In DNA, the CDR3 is TGTGCCAGTAGTATAGGACTAGCGGGACAAGAGACCCAGTACTTC. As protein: CASSIGLAGQETQYF.